This T cell receptor (beta chain) was captured in a study of Graves' ophthalmopathy and Graves' hyperthyroidism. The V gene lost 0 bases and the J gene lost 5 bases, with 8 bases spanning the gap. The CDR3 has 13 amino acids. Germline CDR1 is SGDLS and CDR2 is YYNGEE. Clinical symptoms, serum thyroxine, TRAb, thyroid ultrasound and orbital computed tomography were relied on for diagnosis. RNA transcripts were the source from which TCR beta CDR3 regions were amplified. Second-round multiplex PCR followed a first-round RT-PCR using HTBI primers. Using its own MiXCR run on the multiplex PCR reads, TCRdb lists one record per CDR3 protein. This sample has about 480,000 distinct CDR3 sequences; 13% to 15% occur once, and the top ten carry approximately 9.8%. This clonotype occurred a few times.

The TCR comes from a woman aged 25 to 45 with Graves' ophthalmopathy. Sequencing was done on a sample of blood. The chain links TRBV9 to TRBJ2-5; TRBD2 might be the D (6 bases). The DNA of the CDR3 is TGTGCCAGCAGCGTAGGGGGACTCGAGACCCAGTACTTC. Translated: CASSVGGLETQYF.